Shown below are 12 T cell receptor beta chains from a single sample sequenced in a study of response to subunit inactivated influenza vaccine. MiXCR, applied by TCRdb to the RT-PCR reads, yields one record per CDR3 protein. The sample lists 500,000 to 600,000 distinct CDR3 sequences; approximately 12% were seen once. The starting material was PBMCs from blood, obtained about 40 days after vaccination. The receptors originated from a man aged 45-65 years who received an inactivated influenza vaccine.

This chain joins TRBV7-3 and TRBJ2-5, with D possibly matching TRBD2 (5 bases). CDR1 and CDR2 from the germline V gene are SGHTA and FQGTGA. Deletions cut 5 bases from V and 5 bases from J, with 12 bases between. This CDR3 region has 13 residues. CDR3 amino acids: CASSPHLAETQYF. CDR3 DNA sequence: TGTGCCAGCAGCCCTCACTTAGCGGAGACCCAGTACTTC.

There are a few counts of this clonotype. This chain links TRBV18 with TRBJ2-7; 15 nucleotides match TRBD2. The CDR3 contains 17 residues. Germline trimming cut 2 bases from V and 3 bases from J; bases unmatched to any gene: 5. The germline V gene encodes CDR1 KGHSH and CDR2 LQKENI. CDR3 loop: CASSPGLAGGRFYEQYF. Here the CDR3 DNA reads TGTGCCAGCTCACCAGGACTAGCGGGAGGGCGTTTCTACGAGCAGTACTTC.

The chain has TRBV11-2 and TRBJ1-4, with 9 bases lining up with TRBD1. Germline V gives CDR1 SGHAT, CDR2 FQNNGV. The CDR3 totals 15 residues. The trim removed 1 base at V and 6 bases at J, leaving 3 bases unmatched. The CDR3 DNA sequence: TGTGCCAGCAGCTTAGTGACAGGGGGTCATGAAAAACTGTTTTTT. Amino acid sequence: CASSLVTGGHEKLFF.

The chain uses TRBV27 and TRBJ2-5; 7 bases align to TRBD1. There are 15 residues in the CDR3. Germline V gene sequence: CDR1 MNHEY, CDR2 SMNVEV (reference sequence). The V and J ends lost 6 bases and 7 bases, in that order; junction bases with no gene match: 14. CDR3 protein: CASSLRLTGSGTQYF. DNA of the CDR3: TGTGCCAGCAGCCTTCGTTTGACAGGGTCGGGGACCCAGTACTTC.

CDR3 nucleotide sequence: TGTGCCAGCAGTTCCCGGACTAGCGCAACCACAGATACGCAGTATTTT. It is translated as CASSSRTSATTDTQYF. The rearrangement links TRBV7-2 to TRBJ2-3, with TRBD2 identical over 9 bases. After removal of 6 bases from V and 2 bases from J, the junction contained 9 bases not matched to a gene. The CDR3 has 16 residues. CDR1 and CDR2 (germline): SGHTA, FQGNSA.

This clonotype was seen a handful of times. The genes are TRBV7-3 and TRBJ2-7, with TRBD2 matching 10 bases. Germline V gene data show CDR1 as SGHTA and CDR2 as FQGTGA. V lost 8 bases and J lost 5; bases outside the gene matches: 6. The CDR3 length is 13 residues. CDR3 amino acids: CASAPSGSNEQYF. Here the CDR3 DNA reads TGTGCCAGCGCCCCTAGCGGGAGTAACGAGCAGTACTTC.

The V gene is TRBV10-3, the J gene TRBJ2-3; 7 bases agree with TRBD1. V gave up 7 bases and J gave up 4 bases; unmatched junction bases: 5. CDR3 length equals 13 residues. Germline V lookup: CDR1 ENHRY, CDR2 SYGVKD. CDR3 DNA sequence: TGTGCCATCACCCGGGACAGTTCAGATACGCAGTATTTT. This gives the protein CAITRDSSDTQYF.

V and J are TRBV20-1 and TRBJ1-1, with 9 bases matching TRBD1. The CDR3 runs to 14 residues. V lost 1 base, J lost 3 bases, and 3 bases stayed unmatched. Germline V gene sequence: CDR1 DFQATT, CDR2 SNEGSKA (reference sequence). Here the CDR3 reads CSARAGDRDTEAFF. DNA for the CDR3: TGCAGTGCTAGAGCCGGGGACAGGGACACTGAAGCTTTCTTT.

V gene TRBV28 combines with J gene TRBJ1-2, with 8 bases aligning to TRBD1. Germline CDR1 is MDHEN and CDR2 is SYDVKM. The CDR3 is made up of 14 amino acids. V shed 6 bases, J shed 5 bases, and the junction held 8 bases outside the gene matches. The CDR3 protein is CASRPPDRGYGYTF. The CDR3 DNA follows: TGTGCCAGCAGACCACCCGACAGGGGATATGGCTACACCTTC.

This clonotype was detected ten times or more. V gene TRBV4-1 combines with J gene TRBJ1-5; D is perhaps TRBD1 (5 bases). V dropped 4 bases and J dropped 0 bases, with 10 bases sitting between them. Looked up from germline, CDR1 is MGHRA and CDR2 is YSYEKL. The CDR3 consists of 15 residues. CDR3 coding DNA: TGCGCCAGCAGCCCAGGGTTTTATAGCAATCAGCCCCAGCATTTT. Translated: CASSPGFYSNQPQHF.

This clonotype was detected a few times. The CDR3 reads CASSISGAHSNSPLHF. CDR3 DNA sequence: TGTGCCAGCAGTATCTCGGGGGCCCATAGCAATTCACCCCTCCACTTT. This chain uses TRBV12-3 or TRBV12-4 with TRBJ1-6; weak D call: TRBD1 (6 bases). Trimming cost V 5 bases and J 7 bases, with 18 bases left between them. The CDR3 is 16 amino acids.

The CDR3 spells CSARPLDRVGDTEAFF. The CDR3 DNA follows: TGCAGTGCTAGACCCCTGGACAGGGTGGGAGACACTGAAGCTTTCTTT. The chain uses TRBV20-1 and TRBJ1-1, with 8 positions matching TRBD1. Trimming took 2 bases from V and 3 from J; bases not matched to a gene: 11. The CDR3 is made up of 16 amino acids. Germline assignment: CDR1 DFQATT and CDR2 SNEGSKA (reference sequence).